This T cell receptor (beta chain) was observed in a study of beta chain features in type 1 diabetes (dated 2018 in TCRdb). As for the study more broadly: No differences in mean age, gender distribution, total cell number or subset yield were found between patients and healthy donors. Across all samples, some 100,000,000 sorted cells were examined, and cell number per subset correlated strongly with RNA yield. The study compared TCRB repertoires of sorted circulating CD4+ T cell subsets between recently diagnosed type 1 diabetes patients and matched healthy donors. Regulatory and stem cell-like memory subsets were isolated from only 8 patients and roughly 8 healthy donors, whereas naive and central memory subsets came from all 30 or so donors.

Trimming removed 2 bases from V and 7 bases from J, leaving 21 bases between the germline ends. Taken from the germline V gene, the CDR1 and CDR2 loops are KGHSH and LQKENI. The CDR3 sequence holds 16 residues, the cysteine and phenylalanine included. Here the CDR3 DNA is all that survives: 48 bases in frame from base 1. Only a few counts were recorded for this clone. Its binding antigen is unknown. No base qualities exist here, and no much larger clone lies one base off it. Study-wide findings and limitations: In all four CD4+ subsets, TCRB CDR3 length was moderately but significantly shorter in type 1 diabetes patients. Because small numbers of individuals were included in the HLA sub-analyses, any influence of HLA type on TCRB rearrangement was left unresolved. Naive, central memory and regulatory TCRB repertoires appeared more similar among patients than among healthy donors. PCR may preferentially amplify shorter templates, but because patient and control samples were amplified and corrected together, any resulting skew would affect both groups equally. Patients with type 1 diabetes made fewer insertions and deleted more nucleotides at VDJ recombination sites, implying thymic rearrangement abnormalities. Because cDNA was sequenced instead of genomic DNA, activated cells with high expression could be over-represented, although the groups did not differ in activation or CD3 levels.

The High Capacity cDNA Reverse Transcription Kit was used to reverse transcribe all of the isolated RNA, meaning that expressed TCRB transcripts were what got sequenced. Deep immunoSEQ sequencing was performed on naive, central memory and regulatory T cell samples, with an average of roughly 3.3 million total reads per sample. Sorted cells were lysed in RLT buffer, and RNA was extracted using DNase-treated RNeasy Micro or Mini kits according to cell number. To prevent cross-contamination, every cell subset was processed on its own, while patient and healthy donor samples were processed together. The immunoSEQ multiplex PCR was used to amplify TCRB sequences from cDNA, yielding 87-bp fragments that span the CDR3 region. Amplicons were sequenced on the Illumina HiSeq platform. From the authors' description of their analysis: Synthetic template baselines were used to correct PCR bias computationally, reads within Hamming distance 2 were collapsed together, and singletons that could not be merged were discarded. By aligning reads against IMGT, V, D and J genes, CDR3 length, and insertions or deletions at six rearrangement sites were assigned. Within each subset, clonotype counts were normalized to sorted cell number, after which true diversity and Gini coefficients were computed with the tcR R package. The overlap coefficient, calculated on TCRB nucleotide sequences, was used to quantify repertoire sharing. Sourced from immuneACCESS, this table was stored by TCRdb with only in-frame sequences that have V and J called. A share of the clones is absent; for the studies checked, an unresolved V gene accounts for under half, and the remainder has no known explanation. V and J calls and clone size are those listed in that table; D and trimming were worked out from the DNA. The sample table records 400,000 or so clones; 9.6% of these occur just once. The ten largest clones represent approximately 0.6% of the sample.

From each donor, a single peripheral blood sample of roughly 0.11 L on average was drawn into heparinised tubes. A BD FACSAria II and a panel including CD45RO, CCR7, CD25, CD127, CD95 and CD27 were used to sort naive, central memory, regulatory and stem cell-like memory CD4+ T cells. A purity above 95% was achieved for all sorted populations. PBMCs were separated immediately by Lymphoprep density gradient centrifugation and were stained directly, without being cultured. To minimize batch effects, samples were stained and sorted in pairs, one healthy donor with one patient per experiment. The clonotype originates from a man aged 25 to 40 with type 1 diabetes. This receptor chain uses TRBV18 and TRBJ2-7; the D gene is possibly TRBD1 or TRBD2, with 6 bases matching each. The sample comprised central memory CD4+ T cells from blood. The CDR3: CASSPETGALWNEQYF. In nucleotides, the sequence is TGTGCCAGCTCACCAGAAACGGGGGCGCTATGGAATGAGCAGTACTTC.